This TCR beta chain was captured in a study of human T cells and chemical hapten exposure. At the level of the study: A 2 cm by 2 cm inner upper arm patch received 2% DPC for sensitization. Broader study findings: The study found expanded TCRs formed significantly more large CDR3 similarity clusters than controls.

Between the trimmed V and J ends, which lost 6 bases and 4 bases, there was a span of 15 bases. The germline CDR1 and CDR2 sequences are MDHEN and SYDVKM. The CDR3 totals 15 residues. The library attached unique molecular identifiers to individual cDNA molecules. In TCRdb, the RACE reads were re-called with MiXCR into one record per CDR3 protein. Of tens of thousands of distinct CDR3 sequences in the sample, less than 11% were seen once. Time point in this sample: patch test 2, 6 weeks after DPC sensitization. Treatment defined: therapeutic diphenylcyclopropenone sensitization with weekly scalp DPC. There are a few counts of this clonotype. Its antigen is not identified.

Sample: whole blood, taken in connection with sensitization to the hapten diphenylcyclopropenone (DPC). V usage is TRBV28 and J usage is TRBJ1-4, with D hard to call. The clonotype originates from a woman aged 45-65 years with alopecia areata. Some clones in this sample may be carry-over from other donors' samples. This CDR3 reads CASSKAGVDNEKLFF. Here the CDR3 DNA reads TGTGCCAGCAGCAAGGCCGGGGTCGATAATGAAAAACTGTTTTTT.